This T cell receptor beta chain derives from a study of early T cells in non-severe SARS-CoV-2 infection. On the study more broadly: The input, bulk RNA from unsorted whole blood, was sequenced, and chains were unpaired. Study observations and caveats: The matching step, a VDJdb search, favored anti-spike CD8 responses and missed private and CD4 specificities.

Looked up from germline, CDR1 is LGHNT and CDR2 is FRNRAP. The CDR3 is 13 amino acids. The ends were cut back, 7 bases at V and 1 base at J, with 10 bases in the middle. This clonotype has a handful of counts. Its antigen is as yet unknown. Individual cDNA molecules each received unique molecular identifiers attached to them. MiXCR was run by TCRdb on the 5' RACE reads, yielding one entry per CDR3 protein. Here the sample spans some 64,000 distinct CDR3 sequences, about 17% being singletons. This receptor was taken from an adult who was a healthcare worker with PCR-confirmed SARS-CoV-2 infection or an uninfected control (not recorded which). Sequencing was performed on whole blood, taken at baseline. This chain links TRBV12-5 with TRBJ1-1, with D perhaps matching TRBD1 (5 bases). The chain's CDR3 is CASVTDKNTEAFF. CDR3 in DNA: TGTGCTAGTGTCACGGACAAGAACACTGAAGCTTTCTTT.